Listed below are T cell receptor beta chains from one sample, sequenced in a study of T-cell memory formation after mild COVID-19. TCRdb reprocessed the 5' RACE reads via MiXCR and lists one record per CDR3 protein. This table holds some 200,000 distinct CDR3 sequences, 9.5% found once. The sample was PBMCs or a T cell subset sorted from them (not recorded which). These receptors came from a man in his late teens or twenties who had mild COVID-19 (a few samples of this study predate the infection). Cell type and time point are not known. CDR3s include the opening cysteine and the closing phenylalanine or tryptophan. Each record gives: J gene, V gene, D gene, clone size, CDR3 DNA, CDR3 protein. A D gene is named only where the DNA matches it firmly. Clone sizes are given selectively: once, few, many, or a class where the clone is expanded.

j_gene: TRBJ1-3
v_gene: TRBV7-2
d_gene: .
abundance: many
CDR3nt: TGTGCCAGCAGCTTATTAGTCCGTCTCTCTGGAAACACCATATATTTT
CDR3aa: CASSLLVRLSGNTIYF

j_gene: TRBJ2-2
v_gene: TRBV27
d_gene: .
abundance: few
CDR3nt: TGTGCCAGCAGTTTATTTCCAGACACCGGGGAGCTGTTTTTT
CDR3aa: CASSLFPDTGELFF

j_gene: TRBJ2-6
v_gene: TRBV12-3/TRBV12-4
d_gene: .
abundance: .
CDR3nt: TGTGCCAGCATGAACTCTGGGGCCAACGTCCTGACTTTC
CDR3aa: CASMNSGANVLTF

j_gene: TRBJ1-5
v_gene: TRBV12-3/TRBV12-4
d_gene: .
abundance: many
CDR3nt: TGTGCCAGCAGTTTAGGCCCAGGTTGGAGGGGGTCCGCTAGCAATCAGCCCCAGCATTTT
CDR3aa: CASSLGPGWRGSASNQPQHF

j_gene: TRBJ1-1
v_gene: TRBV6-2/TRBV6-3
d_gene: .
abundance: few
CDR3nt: TGTGCCAGCAGTTACTCGCTCGGGCCGCTAAACACTGAAGCTTTCTTT
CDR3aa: CASSYSLGPLNTEAFF

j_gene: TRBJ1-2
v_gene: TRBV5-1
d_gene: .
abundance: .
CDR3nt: TGCGCCAGCAGTTCTACCGGGACTTACAACTATGGCTACACCTTC
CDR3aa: CASSSTGTYNYGYTF

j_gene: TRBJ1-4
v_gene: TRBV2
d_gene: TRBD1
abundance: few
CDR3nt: TGTGCCAGCAGAGAGGCCGGGACAGGGGGGGGTGAGGTATTTTTT
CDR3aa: CASREAGTGGGEVFF

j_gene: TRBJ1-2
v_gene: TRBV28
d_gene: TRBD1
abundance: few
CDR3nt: TGTGCCAGCAGTTCGCCCGCCCAGTTTCGACAGGGAGGGGGCGGCTACACCTTC
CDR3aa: CASSSPAQFRQGGGGYTF

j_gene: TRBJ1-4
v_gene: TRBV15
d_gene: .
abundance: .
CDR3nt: TGTGCCACCAGCCCTCGAAGTGGGCCCGAAAAACTGTTTTTT
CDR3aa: CATSPRSGPEKLFF

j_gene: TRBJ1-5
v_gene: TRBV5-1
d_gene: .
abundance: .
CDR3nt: TGCGCCAGCAGCTTGGCAGGGTCTGATCAGCCCCAGCATTTT
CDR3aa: CASSLAGSDQPQHF

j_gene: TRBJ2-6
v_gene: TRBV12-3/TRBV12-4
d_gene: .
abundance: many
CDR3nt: TGTGCCAGCGCTGGCGGAGGGGCCAACGTCCTGACTTTC
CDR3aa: CASAGGGANVLTF

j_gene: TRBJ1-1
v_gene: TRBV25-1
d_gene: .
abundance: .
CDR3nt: TGTGCCAGCAGTGAATATTACCCGAACACTGAAGCTTTCTTT
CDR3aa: CASSEYYPNTEAFF

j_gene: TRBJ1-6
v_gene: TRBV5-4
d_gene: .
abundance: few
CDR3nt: TGTGCCAGCAGCGTCGATGGCGGCTTGGGTTCACCCCTCCACTTT
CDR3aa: CASSVDGGLGSPLHF

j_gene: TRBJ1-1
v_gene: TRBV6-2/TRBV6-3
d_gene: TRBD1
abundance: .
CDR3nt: TGTGCCAGCAGCGACCCAGGGGGCACTGAAGCTTTCTTT
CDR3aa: CASSDPGGTEAFF

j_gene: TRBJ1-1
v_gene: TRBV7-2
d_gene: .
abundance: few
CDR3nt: TGTGCCAGCAGCCCCGGGGGACCCAGGAACACTGAAGCTTTCTTT
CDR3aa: CASSPGGPRNTEAFF

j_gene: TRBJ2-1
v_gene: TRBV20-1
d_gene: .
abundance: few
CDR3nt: TGCAGTGCCCTCTCTCTAGCCAATGAGCAGTTCTTC
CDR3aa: CSALSLANEQFF

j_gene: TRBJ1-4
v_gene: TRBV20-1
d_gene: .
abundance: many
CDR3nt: TGCAGTGCTCGGGGGACGGGGGGCGCGGGTGAAAAACTGTTTTTT
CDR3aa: CSARGTGGAGEKLFF

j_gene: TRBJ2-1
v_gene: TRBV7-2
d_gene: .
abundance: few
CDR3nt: TGTGCCAGCAGCTTAGCGGGATTGGGGGGCAAGCAGTTCTTC
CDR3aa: CASSLAGLGGKQFF

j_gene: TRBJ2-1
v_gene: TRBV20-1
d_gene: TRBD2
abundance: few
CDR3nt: TGCAGTGCCGGAGTTTTGCGGGGACTAGCCTACAATGAGCAGTTCTTC
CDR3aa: CSAGVLRGLAYNEQFF

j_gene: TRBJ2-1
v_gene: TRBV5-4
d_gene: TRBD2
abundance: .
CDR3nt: TGTGCCAGCAGCTTGGCCCTGCGGGGGGCCTCCTACAATGAGCAGTTCTTC
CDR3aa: CASSLALRGASYNEQFF

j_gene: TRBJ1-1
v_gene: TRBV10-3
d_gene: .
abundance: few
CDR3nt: TGTGCCATCAGAAGGGACACGAAGAACACTGAAGCTTTCTTT
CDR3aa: CAIRRDTKNTEAFF

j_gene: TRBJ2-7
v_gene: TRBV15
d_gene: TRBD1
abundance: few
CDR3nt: TGTGCCACCAGCGGTGGACAGGGGACGGGCTCCTACGAGCAGTACTTC
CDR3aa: CATSGGQGTGSYEQYF

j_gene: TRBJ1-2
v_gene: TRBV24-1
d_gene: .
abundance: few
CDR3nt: TGTGCCACCAGTGGGCCGGGACCGATGGGCTATGGCTACACCTTC
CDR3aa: CATSGPGPMGYGYTF

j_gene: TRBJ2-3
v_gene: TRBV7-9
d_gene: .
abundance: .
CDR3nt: TGTGCCAGCAGCTTGGGCGTGGCTGATACGCAGTATTTT
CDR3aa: CASSLGVADTQYF

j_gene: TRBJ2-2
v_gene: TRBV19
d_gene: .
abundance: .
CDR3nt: TGTGCCAGTAGTATATCCCCCAGGGGGGAGCTGTTTTTT
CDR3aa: CASSISPRGELFF

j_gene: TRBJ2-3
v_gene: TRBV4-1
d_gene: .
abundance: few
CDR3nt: TGCGCCAGCAGCCAAGAGCGGGGCGTTGGCACAGATACGCAGTATTTT
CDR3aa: CASSQERGVGTDTQYF

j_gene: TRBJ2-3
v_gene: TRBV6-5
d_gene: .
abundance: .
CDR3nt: TGTGCCAGCAGTTACAAGGGGCTGCGAGATACGCAGTATTTT
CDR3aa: CASSYKGLRDTQYF

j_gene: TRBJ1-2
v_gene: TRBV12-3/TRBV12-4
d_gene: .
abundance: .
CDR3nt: TGTGCCAGCAGTTTAGCCGGGCTCTTTGGCTACACCTTC
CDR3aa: CASSLAGLFGYTF

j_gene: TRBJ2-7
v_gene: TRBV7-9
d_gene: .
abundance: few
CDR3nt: TGTGCCAGCATCCCCGGTGGGGGAGTGGGGGAGCAGTACTTC
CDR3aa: CASIPGGGVGEQYF

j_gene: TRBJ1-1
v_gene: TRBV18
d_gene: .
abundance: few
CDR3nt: TGTGCCAGCTCACTTAGTGACACCCGGGGGGCTTTCTTT
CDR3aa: CASSLSDTRGAFF

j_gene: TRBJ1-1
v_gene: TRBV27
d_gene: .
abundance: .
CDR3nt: TGTGCCAGCTGGGTCGGGAGCCGGGACACTGAAGCTTTCTTT
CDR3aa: CASWVGSRDTEAFF

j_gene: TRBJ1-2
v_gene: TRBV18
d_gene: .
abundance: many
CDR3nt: TGTGCCAGCTCACCACGGGCGGGGACCTATGGCTACACCTTC
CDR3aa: CASSPRAGTYGYTF

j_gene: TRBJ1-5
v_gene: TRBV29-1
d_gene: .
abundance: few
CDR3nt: TGCAGCGTTGGGGGGGGGTATAATCAGCCCCAGCATTTT
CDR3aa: CSVGGGYNQPQHF

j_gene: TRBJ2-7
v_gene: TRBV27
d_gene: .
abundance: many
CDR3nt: TGTGCCAGCAGTTTCAAGGCTGGACCCTACGAGCAGTACTTC
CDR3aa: CASSFKAGPYEQYF

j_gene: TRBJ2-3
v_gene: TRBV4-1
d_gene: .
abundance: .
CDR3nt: TGCGCCAGCAGCCAACCCCCAGGCGGCAGACTCCTTGGGGATACGCAGTATTTT
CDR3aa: CASSQPPGGRLLGDTQYF

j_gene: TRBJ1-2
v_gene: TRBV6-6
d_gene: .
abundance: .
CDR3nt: TGTGCCAGCAGCTACGGAGGCCTTATGGGGGGCTACACCTTC
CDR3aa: CASSYGGLMGGYTF

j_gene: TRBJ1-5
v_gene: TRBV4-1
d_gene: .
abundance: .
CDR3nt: TGCGCCAGCAGCCACTCTTGGGGACGGAACAATCAGCCCCAGCATTTT
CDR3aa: CASSHSWGRNNQPQHF

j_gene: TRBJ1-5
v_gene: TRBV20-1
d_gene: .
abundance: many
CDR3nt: TGCAGTGCTACGCAGGGGCTCTCTCAGCCCCAGCATTTT
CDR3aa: CSATQGLSQPQHF

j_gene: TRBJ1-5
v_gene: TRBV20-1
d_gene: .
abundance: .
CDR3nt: TGCAGTGCCCCCTTAACAGAATTCAATCAGCCCCAGCATTTT
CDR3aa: CSAPLTEFNQPQHF

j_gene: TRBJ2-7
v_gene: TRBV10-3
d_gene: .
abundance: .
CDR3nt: TGTGCCATCAGGCCGGGACACGGAGGGGACGAGCAGTACTTC
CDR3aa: CAIRPGHGGDEQYF

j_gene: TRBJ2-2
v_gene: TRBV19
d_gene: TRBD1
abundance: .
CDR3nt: TGTGCCAGTAGTGCTCCGGACAGGAGGACCGGGGAGCTGTTTTTT
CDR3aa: CASSAPDRRTGELFF